A single sample gave rise to the 2 T cell receptor beta chains below, sequenced in a study of T cell responses to AZD1222 COVID-19 vaccine. This table comes from immunoSEQ multiplex PCR, and its TCRdb copy is limited to in-frame clones, with some not included. The table has more than 95,000 clones, 90% seen once. Sequenced material: peripheral blood, taken on day 0 of AZD1222 vaccination. The receptors were gathered from an adult in good health.

The CDR3 DNA reads as TGTGCCAGCGGGAAGATGTATGAGCAGTTCTTC. This sequence encodes CASGKMYEQFF. This sequence joins TRBV6-5 and TRBJ2-1; D is unclear. The CDR3 covers 11 residues. Germline V gene lookup returns CDR1 MNHEY and CDR2 SVGAGI. Between the trimmed V and J ends, which lost 8 bases and 8 bases, there was a span of 10 bases.

The rearrangement uses TRBV5-1 and TRBJ1-3, with D possibly being TRBD1 (5 bases). The germline CDR1 and CDR2 sequences are SGHRS and YFSETQ. The CDR3 runs to 16 residues. Trimming stripped 4 bases from V and 0 bases from J, with 14 bases between. CDR3 amino acids: CASSTAGLSSGNTIYF. CDR3 nucleotide sequence: TGCGCCAGCAGCACCGCGGGGCTGAGCTCTGGAAACACCATATATTTT.